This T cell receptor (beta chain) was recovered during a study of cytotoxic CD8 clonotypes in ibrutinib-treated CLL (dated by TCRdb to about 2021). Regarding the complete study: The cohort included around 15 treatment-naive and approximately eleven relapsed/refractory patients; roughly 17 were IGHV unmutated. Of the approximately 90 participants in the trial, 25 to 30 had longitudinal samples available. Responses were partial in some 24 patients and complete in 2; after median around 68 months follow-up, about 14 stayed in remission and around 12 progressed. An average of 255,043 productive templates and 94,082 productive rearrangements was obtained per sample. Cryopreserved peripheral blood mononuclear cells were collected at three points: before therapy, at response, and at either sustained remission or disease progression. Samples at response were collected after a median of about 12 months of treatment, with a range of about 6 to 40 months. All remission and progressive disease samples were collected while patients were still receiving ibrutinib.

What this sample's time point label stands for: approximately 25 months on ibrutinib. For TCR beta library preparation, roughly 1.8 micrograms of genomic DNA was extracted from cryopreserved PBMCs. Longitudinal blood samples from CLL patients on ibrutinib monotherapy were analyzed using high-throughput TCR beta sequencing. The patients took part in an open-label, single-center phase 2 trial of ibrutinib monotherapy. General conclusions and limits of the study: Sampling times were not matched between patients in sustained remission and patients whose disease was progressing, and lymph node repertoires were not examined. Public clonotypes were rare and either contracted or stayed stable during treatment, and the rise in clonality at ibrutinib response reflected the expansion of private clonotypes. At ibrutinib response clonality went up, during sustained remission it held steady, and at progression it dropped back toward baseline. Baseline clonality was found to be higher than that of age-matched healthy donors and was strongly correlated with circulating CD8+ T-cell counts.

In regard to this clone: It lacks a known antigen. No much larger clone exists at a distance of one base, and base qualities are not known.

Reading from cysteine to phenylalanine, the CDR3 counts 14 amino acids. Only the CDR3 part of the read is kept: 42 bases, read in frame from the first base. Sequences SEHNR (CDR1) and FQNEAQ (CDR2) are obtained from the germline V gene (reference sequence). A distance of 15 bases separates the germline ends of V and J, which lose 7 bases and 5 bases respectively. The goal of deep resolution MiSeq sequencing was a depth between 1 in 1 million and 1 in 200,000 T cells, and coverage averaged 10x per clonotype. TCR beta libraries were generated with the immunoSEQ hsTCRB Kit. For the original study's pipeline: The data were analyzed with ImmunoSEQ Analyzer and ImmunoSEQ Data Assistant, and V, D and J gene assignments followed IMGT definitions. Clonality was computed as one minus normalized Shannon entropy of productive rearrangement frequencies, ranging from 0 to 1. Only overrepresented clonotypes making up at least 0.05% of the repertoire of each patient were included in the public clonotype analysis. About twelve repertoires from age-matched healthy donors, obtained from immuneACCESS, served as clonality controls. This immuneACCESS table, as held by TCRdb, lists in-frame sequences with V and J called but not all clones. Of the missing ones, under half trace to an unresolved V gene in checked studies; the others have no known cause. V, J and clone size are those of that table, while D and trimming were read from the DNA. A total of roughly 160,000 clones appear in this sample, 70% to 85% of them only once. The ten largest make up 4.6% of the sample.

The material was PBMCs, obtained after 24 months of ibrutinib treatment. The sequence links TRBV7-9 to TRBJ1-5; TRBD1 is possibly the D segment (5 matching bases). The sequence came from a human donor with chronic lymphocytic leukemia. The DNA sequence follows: TGTGCCAGCACCAGTAAGCCGGGGCATCAGCCCCAGCATTTT. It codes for CASTSKPGHQPQHF.